This T cell receptor (beta chain) was identified during a study of T cell responses to AZD1222 COVID-19 vaccine. The CDR3 loop spans 15 amino acids. V dropped 4 bases and J dropped 4; count of bases not matched to a gene: 5. The germline V gene has CDR1 SGHRS and CDR2 YFSETQ. Sequenced by immunoSEQ multiplex PCR; TCRdb stores in-frame clones only, minus some. The sample shows 120,000 or so clones, 70% to 90% of them seen only once. Sequenced here: peripheral blood, sampled on day 0 of AZD1222 vaccination. The receptor was isolated from an adult in good health. The J gene is TRBJ2-2, the V gene TRBV5-1; TRBD2 matches 9 bases. This CDR3 is CASSPSGASTGELFF. The CDR3 nucleotides read TGCGCCAGCAGCCCTAGCGGGGCGAGCACCGGGGAGCTGTTTTTT. Full variable domain (rest looked up from reference TRBV5-1 and TRBJ2-2): KAGVTQTPRYLIKTRGQQVTLSCSPISGHRSVSWYQQTPGQGLQFLFEYFSETQRNKGNFPGRFSGRQFSNSRSEMNVSTLELGDSALYLCASSPSGASTGELFFGEGSRLTVL.